Each of the 32 T cell receptor beta chains below was sequenced from the same sample in a study of pediatric ulcerative colitis. Profiling relied on immunoSEQ multiplex PCR, and the TCRdb table lists in-frame clones only, not all of them. The sample yields some 50,000 clones, 60% to 85% seen once. One to two pinch biopsies were taken from the rectum during colonoscopy. The sequenced material came from gut tissue. The receptor set was obtained from a girl under 18 with moderate ulcerative colitis.

The rearrangement joins TRBV7-2 to TRBJ2-1, with no clear D. Trimming removed 7 bases from V and 7 bases from J, with 14 bases in between. There are 13 residues in the CDR3. CDR1 is SGHTA, CDR2 FQGNSA, per germline. Here the CDR3 reads CASNPGFLNEQFF. CDR3 sequence (DNA): TGTGCCAGCAATCCTGGATTTTTGAATGAGCAGTTCTTC.

This chain's CDR3 is CASSSGAKNIQYF. CDR3 in DNA: TGCGCCAGCAGTTCGGGAGCCAAAAACATTCAGTACTTC. This chain connects TRBV5-1 to TRBJ2-4; D remains ambiguous. This CDR3 comprises 13 residues. Deletions cut 5 bases from V and 0 bases from J, with 6 bases between. Germline values: CDR1 SGHRS, CDR2 YFSETQ.

J is TRBJ1-5 and V is TRBV6-1; TRBD1 agrees at 7 bases. The CDR3 consists of 15 residues. Germline V gives CDR1 MNHNS, CDR2 SASEGT. The ends lost 6 bases at V and 0 bases at J; junction bases unmatched: 5. The DNA for the CDR3 is TGTGCCAGCAGCCTGACAGGGAATAGCAATCAGCCCCAGCATTTT. Translated: CASSLTGNSNQPQHF.

This chain links TRBV10-1 with TRBJ2-7, with 11 bases aligning to TRBD2. Germline V CDR1 and CDR2: WNHNN, SYGVQD (reference sequence). The V segment lost 3 bases and the J segment 0 bases; nucleotides outside the gene matches: 13. The CDR3 covers 19 residues. CDR3 residues: CASSDRGLAERSSSYEQYF. The CDR3 DNA follows: TGCGCCAGCAGTGACCGGGGACTAGCGGAGCGATCGAGCTCCTACGAGCAGTACTTC.

The CDR3 is CASSPLTGRPYNEQFF. CDR3 DNA: TGTGCCAGCAGCCCCCTGACAGGGCGTCCCTACAATGAGCAGTTCTTC. The rearrangement uses TRBV14 and TRBJ2-1; 7 bases align to TRBD1. With 4 bases clipped from V and 2 bases from J, the junction kept 8 bases outside the gene matches. Germline V lookup: CDR1 SGHDN, CDR2 FVKESK. The CDR3 contains 16 residues.

Only a few counts were recorded for this clone. The J gene is TRBJ1-1, the V gene TRBV9; D ambiguous. Germline V gene lookup returns CDR1 SGDLS and CDR2 YYNGEE. Trimming cost V 0 bases and J 1 base, with 10 bases left between them. This CDR3 contains 15 residues. In nucleotides, the CDR3 is TGTGCCAGCAGCGTAGATCCGGGAAGGAACACTGAAGCTTTCTTT. Translating gives CASSVDPGRNTEAFF.

This clone was detected only once. V usage is TRBV5-1 and J usage is TRBJ2-3; D is possibly TRBD2 (6 bases). Germline V gene data show CDR1 as SGHRS and CDR2 as YFSETQ. The CDR3 length is 16 residues. V lost 4 bases, J lost 0 bases, and 15 bases lay in between. CDR3 bases: TGCGCCAGCAGCCTTTGGGGGGTGTCTAGCACAGATACGCAGTATTTT. Translating it yields CASSLWGVSSTDTQYF.

J is TRBJ1-1 and V is TRBV5-6, with D perhaps TRBD1 (6 bases). This CDR3 comprises 17 residues. Per the germline V gene, CDR1 is SGHDT and CDR2 is YYEEEE. Trimming removed 1 base at V and 3 bases at J, with 19 bases between. CDR3 loop: CASSLWGSGDYDTEAFF. In nucleotides, the CDR3 is TGTGCCAGCAGCTTGTGGGGCTCAGGGGATTATGACACTGAAGCTTTCTTT.

The chain uses TRBV6-1 and TRBJ2-7, with D possibly being TRBD2 (5 bases). The ends were cut back, 7 bases at V and 9 bases at J, with 19 bases in the middle. Germline V gene data show CDR1 as MNHNS and CDR2 as SASEGT. The CDR3 is 13 amino acids. The CDR3 DNA reads TGTGCCAGCACCACACTGCTTCAACGGGGGCAGTACTTC. As protein: CASTTLLQRGQYF.

The rearrangement uses TRBV9 and TRBJ2-1; 12 nucleotides agree with TRBD2. Germline CDR1 and CDR2: SGDLS and YYNGEE. The CDR3 sequence is 17 residues long. The V and J ends lost 3 bases and 2 bases, in that order; junction bases with no gene match: 6. CDR3 protein: CASSGTSGTGAYNEQFF. The DNA for the CDR3 is TGTGCCAGCAGCGGGACTAGCGGGACGGGAGCCTACAATGAGCAGTTCTTC.

The CDR3 coding sequence is TGTGCCAGCAGCTTAATTCTGGACACCTCCTCCTACGAGCAGTACTTC. It codes for CASSLILDTSSYEQYF. The gene calls are TRBV7-2 and TRBJ2-7, with D possibly TRBD1 on 5 matching bases. V was shortened by 2 bases and J by 0 bases, with 14 bases between the two germline ends. Germline CDR1 reads SGHTA; CDR2 reads FQGNSA. CDR3 length equals 16 residues.

The chain has TRBV5-1 and TRBJ2-2, with 12 bases aligning to TRBD2. Germline V gives CDR1 SGHRS, CDR2 YFSETQ. CDR3 size: 19 residues. The ends lost 3 bases at V and 2 bases at J; junction bases unmatched: 11. CDR3 DNA sequence: TGCGCCAGCAGCTCGCTTATCACTAGCGGGGGGACCAACACCGGGGAGCTGTTTTTT. Translation gives CASSSLITSGGTNTGELFF.

V gene TRBV7-9 combines with J gene TRBJ2-7, with 8 bases identical to TRBD1. This CDR3 spans 17 amino acids. V shed 1 base, J shed 3 bases, and the junction held 11 bases outside the gene matches. Germline assignment: CDR1 SEHNR and CDR2 FQNEAQ (reference sequence). CDR3 loop: CASSLGPGQGGYYEQYF. CDR3 sequence (DNA): TGTGCCAGCAGCTTAGGGCCTGGACAGGGTGGTTACTACGAGCAGTACTTC.

This clone occurred a few times. This chain connects TRBV5-1 to TRBJ1-6; D possibly corresponds to TRBD1 (5 bases). V lost 0 bases to trimming and J lost 9 bases, with 16 bases between them. The CDR3 runs to 16 residues. The V gene's germline CDR1 is SGHRS and CDR2 YFSETQ. In DNA form, the CDR3 reads TGCGCCAGCAGCTTGGGTGCCAGGTGGAGGGGTTCACCCCTCCACTTT. It translates to CASSLGARWRGSPLHF.

The chain combines TRBV2 with TRBJ2-7; D unresolved. The CDR3 sequence is 11 residues long. V lost 1 base to trimming and J lost 3 bases, with 1 base between them. The germline gives CDR1 SNHLY, CDR2 FYNNEI. The CDR3 coding sequence is TGTGCCAGCAGTGAAGTCTACGAGCAGTACTTC. Translated: CASSEVYEQYF.

This rearrangement joins TRBV5-5 to TRBJ2-7; D remains unclear. Trimming removed 4 bases from V and 2 bases from J, with 13 bases in between. CDR3 size: 14 residues. Looked up from germline, CDR1 is SGHKS and CDR2 is YYEKEE (reference sequence). The CDR3 protein is CASSPPPGTYEQYF. CDR3 coding DNA: TGTGCCAGCAGCCCCCCCCCGGGCACCTACGAGCAGTACTTC.

The V call is TRBV27, the J call TRBJ2-1, with a weak D call TRBD1 (6 bases). Germline V lookup: CDR1 MNHEY, CDR2 SMNVEV (reference sequence). The V gene lost 8 bases and the J gene lost 8 bases, with 22 bases spanning the gap. The CDR3 is 15 amino acids. The CDR3 reads CASGFDRKVWDEQFF. For the CDR3, the DNA is TGTGCCAGCGGATTTGACAGGAAAGTCTGGGATGAGCAGTTCTTC.

The chain is built from TRBV6-1 and TRBJ1-2; D unclear. This CDR3 comprises 14 residues. In germline, CDR1 is MNHNS, CDR2 SASEGT. V was shortened by 0 bases and J by 8 bases, with 13 bases between the two germline ends. The CDR3: CASSEARGVYGYTF. The CDR3 DNA is TGTGCCAGCAGTGAAGCTCGTGGGGTTTACGGCTACACCTTC.

The chain has TRBV6-6 and TRBJ2-7; no firm D call. Trimming left V 7 bases short and J 0 bases short, with 10 bases between. The CDR3 runs to 13 residues. Germline V gene data show CDR1 as MNHNY and CDR2 as SVGAGI (reference sequence). The CDR3 nucleotides are TGTGCCAGCACCAGGTTCGACTCCTACGAGCAGTACTTC. This codes for CASTRFDSYEQYF.

The rearrangement uses TRBV5-1 and TRBJ2-1; 11 nucleotides agree with TRBD2. The CDR3 is made up of 16 amino acids. The J segment lost 13 bases and the V segment lost 4 bases, leaving 16 bases of the junction unmatched. Germline V gene lookup returns CDR1 SGHRS and CDR2 YFSETQ. The CDR3 nucleotides are TGCGCCAGCAGCCCTGGTGGTAGCGGGAGGGCCAGCATCCAGTTCTTC. Its translation is CASSPGGSGRASIQFF.

The chain joins TRBV6-5 to TRBJ2-7; D may be TRBD1 or TRBD2 (5 bases each). The CDR3 length is 13 residues. V dropped 9 bases and J dropped 1 base, with 13 bases sitting between them. Germline loops: CDR1 MNHEY, CDR2 SVGAGI. The CDR3 spells CASQKGSSYEQYF. The CDR3 nucleotides are TGTGCCAGTCAAAAGGGGAGTTCCTACGAGCAGTACTTC.

This clone is a singleton in its sample. The rearrangement uses TRBV19 and TRBJ2-2; D gene uncertain. V was shortened by 1 base and J by 7 bases, with 7 bases between the two germline ends. From germline, CDR1 is LNHDA and CDR2 SQIVND (reference sequence). CDR3 length: 13 residues. For the CDR3, the DNA is TGTGCCAGTAGTATAGTAACGAGCGGGGAGCTGTTTTTT. It translates to CASSIVTSGELFF.

The chain has TRBV30 and TRBJ1-2; D is possibly TRBD1 (6 bases). CDR1 is GTSNPN and CDR2 is SVGIG in the germline V gene (reference sequence). V was pared by 3 bases and J by 4 bases, with 15 bases between. The CDR3 is 14 residues long. The CDR3 nucleotides read TGTGCCTGGAGCCCGACAGGACCCCCCTATGGCTACACCTTC. Translated: CAWSPTGPPYGYTF.

The chain joins TRBV27 to TRBJ1-2, with a possible D match to TRBD1 (5 bases). Germline V gene sequence: CDR1 MNHEY, CDR2 SMNVEV (reference sequence). CDR3 length: 16 amino acids. V shed 3 bases and J shed 4 bases, with 18 bases lying between them. CDR3 amino acids: CASSFGGGSEGYGYTF. DNA of the CDR3: TGTGCCAGCAGTTTTGGGGGAGGGTCTGAGGGCTATGGCTACACCTTC.

V gene TRBV7-9 combines with J gene TRBJ2-1; 9 nucleotides line up with TRBD2. With 6 bases clipped from V and 7 bases from J, the junction kept 7 bases outside the gene matches. The CDR3 spans 14 residues. CDR1 and CDR2 (germline): SEHNR, FQNEAQ (reference sequence). The CDR3 protein is CASSFSGGGNEQFF. In DNA, the CDR3 is TGTGCCAGCAGTTTTAGCGGGGGAGGAAATGAGCAGTTCTTC. The variable domain in full, with the rest retrieved from reference TRBV7-9 and TRBJ2-1, is DTGVSQNPRHKITKRGQNVTFRCDPISEHNRLYWYRQTLGQGPEFLTYFQNEAQLEKSRLLSDRFSAERPKGSFSTLEIQRTEQGDSAMYLCASSFSGGGNEQFFGPGTRLTVL.

J is TRBJ1-2 and V is TRBV5-1; no definite D call. Germline V gene data show CDR1 as SGHRS and CDR2 as YFSETQ. The CDR3 is 14 residues long. V lost 2 bases and J 4 bases, leaving 12 bases between the germline ends. CDR3 in amino acids: CASSFRTESYGYTF. As DNA, the CDR3 is TGCGCCAGCAGCTTTCGGACGGAAAGCTATGGCTACACCTTC.

The CDR3 protein is CASSFMSGGSYEQYF. CDR3 nucleotides: TGTGCCAGCAGTTTTATGTCGGGAGGTTCCTACGAGCAGTACTTC. The V gene is TRBV27, the J gene TRBJ2-7; the match to TRBD2 covers 7 bases. V shed 3 bases and J 1 base; nucleotides not matched to a gene: 6. The germline V gene encodes CDR1 MNHEY and CDR2 SMNVEV (reference sequence). The CDR3 runs to 15 residues.

The gene calls are TRBV4-1 and TRBJ2-1; D may be TRBD1 (6 bases). The germline CDR1 and CDR2 sequences are MGHRA and YSYEKL. CDR3 length: 14 amino acids. With 8 bases removed from V and 6 bases from J, the gap between germline ends came to 17 bases. The chain's CDR3 is CASGPSGGINEQFF. CDR3 nucleotide sequence: TGCGCCAGCGGACCCTCTGGGGGCATCAATGAGCAGTTCTTC.

The chain couples TRBV4-2 to TRBJ2-3; 7 positions agree with TRBD1. The germline V gene has CDR1 LGHNA and CDR2 YNFKEQ. This CDR3 has 16 residues. V shed 6 bases, J shed 2 bases, and the junction held 11 bases outside the gene matches. The CDR3 bases are TGTGCCAGCAGGGCCTCCGAGGGGGCTTCCACAGATACGCAGTATTTT. This encodes CASRASEGASTDTQYF.

The rearrangement uses TRBV6-1 and TRBJ1-2, with D uncertain. Between the trimmed V and J ends, which lost 1 base and 4 bases, there was a span of 13 bases. Germline CDR1 MNHNS, CDR2 SASEGT. The CDR3 sequence is 15 residues long. The CDR3 nucleotides read TGTGCCAGCAGTGAAGGGATAGGATATACCTATGGCTACACCTTC. This codes for CASSEGIGYTYGYTF.

The V gene is TRBV11-2, the J gene TRBJ1-1, with TRBD1 as a possible D gene (6 bases). V was trimmed by 5 bases and J by 5 bases, leaving 18 bases between them. Germline CDR1 reads SGHAT; CDR2 reads FQNNGV. The CDR3 loop spans 15 amino acids. CDR3 DNA: TGTGCCAGCAGCCCACGGGGGGGCTGGCGTACTGAAGCTTTCTTT. It translates to CASSPRGGWRTEAFF. Drawing the rest from reference TRBV11-2 and TRBJ1-1, the complete variable domain is EAGVAQSPRYKIIEKRQSVAFWCNPISGHATLYWYQQILGQGPKLLIQFQNNGVVDDSQLPKDRFSAERLKGVDSTLKIQPAKLEDSAVYLCASSPRGGWRTEAFFGQGTRLTVV.

The V and J genes are TRBV5-1 and TRBJ1-2, with a weak D call TRBD1 (5 bases). Trimming took 4 bases from V and 4 from J, leaving 14 bases between them. CDR1 is SGHRS and CDR2 is YFSETQ in the germline V gene. This CDR3 region has 14 residues. CDR3 bases: TGCGCCAGCAGCCCGCAGGCGGGGACCTATGGCTACACCTTC. Its translation: CASSPQAGTYGYTF.